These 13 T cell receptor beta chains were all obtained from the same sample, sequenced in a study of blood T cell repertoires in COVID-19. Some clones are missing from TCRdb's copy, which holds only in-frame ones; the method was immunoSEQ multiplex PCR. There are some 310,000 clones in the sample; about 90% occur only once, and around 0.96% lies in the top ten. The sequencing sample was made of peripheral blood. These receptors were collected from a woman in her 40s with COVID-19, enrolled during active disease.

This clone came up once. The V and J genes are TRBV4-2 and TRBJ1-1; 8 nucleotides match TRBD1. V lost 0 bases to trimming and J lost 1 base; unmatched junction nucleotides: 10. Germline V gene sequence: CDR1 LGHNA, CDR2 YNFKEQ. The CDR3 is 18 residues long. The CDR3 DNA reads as TGTGCCAGCAGCCAAGATAAAGGAAGAGGGACAGGGAACACTGAAGCTTTCTTT. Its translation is CASSQDKGRGTGNTEAFF.

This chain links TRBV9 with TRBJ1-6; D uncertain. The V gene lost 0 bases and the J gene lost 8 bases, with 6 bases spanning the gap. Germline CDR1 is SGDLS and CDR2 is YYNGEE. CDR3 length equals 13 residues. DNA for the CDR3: TGTGCCAGCAGCGTAGGTCTCTATTCACCCCTCCACTTT. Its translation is CASSVGLYSPLHF.

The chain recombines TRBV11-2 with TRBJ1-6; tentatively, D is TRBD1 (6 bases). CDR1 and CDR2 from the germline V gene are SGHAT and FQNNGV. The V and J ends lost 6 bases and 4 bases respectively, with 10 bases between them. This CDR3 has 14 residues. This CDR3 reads CASSEQGYNSPLHF. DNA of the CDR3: TGTGCCAGCAGTGAACAGGGTTATAATTCACCCCTCCACTTT.

The CDR3, as DNA: TGTGCCAGCATGAGTGAGGGAGATACGCAGTATTTT. Encoded protein: CASMSEGDTQYF. The chain is built from TRBV6-5 and TRBJ2-3, with D possibly TRBD2 on 5 matching bases. The germline gives CDR1 MNHEY, CDR2 SVGAGI. V dropped 7 bases and J dropped 5 bases, with 10 bases sitting between them. The CDR3 loop spans 12 amino acids.

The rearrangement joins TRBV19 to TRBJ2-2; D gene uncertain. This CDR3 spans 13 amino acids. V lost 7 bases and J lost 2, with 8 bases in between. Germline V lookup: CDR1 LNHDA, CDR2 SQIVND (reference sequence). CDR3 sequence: CASTQDNTGELFF. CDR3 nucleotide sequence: TGTGCCAGTACCCAGGATAACACCGGGGAGCTGTTTTTT.

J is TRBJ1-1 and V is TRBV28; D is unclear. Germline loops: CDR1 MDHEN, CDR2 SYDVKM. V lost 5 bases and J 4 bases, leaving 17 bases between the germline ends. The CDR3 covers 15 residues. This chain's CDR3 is CASSPSGLWGTEAFF. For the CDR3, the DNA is TGTGCCAGCAGTCCCAGCGGCCTATGGGGCACTGAAGCTTTCTTT.

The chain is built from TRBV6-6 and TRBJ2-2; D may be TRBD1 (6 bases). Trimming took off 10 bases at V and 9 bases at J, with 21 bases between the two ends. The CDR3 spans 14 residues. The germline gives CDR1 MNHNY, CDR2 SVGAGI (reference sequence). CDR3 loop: CATFRGLTAWELFF. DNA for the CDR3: TGTGCCACCTTCAGGGGCTTGACAGCGTGGGAGCTGTTTTTT.

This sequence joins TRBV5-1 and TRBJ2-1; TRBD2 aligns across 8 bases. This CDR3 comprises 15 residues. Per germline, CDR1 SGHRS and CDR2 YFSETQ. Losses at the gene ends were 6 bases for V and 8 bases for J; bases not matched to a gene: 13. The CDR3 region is CASIRSTSVGDEQFF. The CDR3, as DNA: TGCGCCAGCATACGTTCGACTAGCGTTGGCGATGAGCAGTTCTTC.

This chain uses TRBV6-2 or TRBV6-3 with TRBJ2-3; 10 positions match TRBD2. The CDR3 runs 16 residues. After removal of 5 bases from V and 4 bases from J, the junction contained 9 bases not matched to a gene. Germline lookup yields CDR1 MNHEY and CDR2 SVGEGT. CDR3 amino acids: CASSDFGLAEADTQYF. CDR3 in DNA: TGTGCCAGCAGTGACTTCGGACTAGCGGAGGCAGATACGCAGTATTTT.

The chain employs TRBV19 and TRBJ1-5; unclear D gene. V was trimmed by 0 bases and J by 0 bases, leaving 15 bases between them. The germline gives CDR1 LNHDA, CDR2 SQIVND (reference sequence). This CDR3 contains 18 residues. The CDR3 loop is CASSIDLESHYSNQPQHF. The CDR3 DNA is TGTGCCAGTAGTATAGATTTGGAGTCGCATTATAGCAATCAGCCCCAGCATTTT. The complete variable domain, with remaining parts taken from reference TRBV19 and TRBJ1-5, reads DGGITQSPKYLFRKEGQNVTLSCEQNLNHDAMYWYRQDPGQGLRLIYYSQIVNDFQKGDIAEGYSVSREKKESFPLTVTSAQKNPTAFYLCASSIDLESHYSNQPQHFGDGTRLSIL.

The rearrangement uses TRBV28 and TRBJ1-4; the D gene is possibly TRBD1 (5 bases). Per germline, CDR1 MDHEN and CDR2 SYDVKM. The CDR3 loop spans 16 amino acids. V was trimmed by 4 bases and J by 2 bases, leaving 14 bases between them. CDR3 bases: TGTGCCAGCAGTTGGGGCGCCGAAGGGACTAATGAAAAACTGTTTTTT. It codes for CASSWGAEGTNEKLFF.

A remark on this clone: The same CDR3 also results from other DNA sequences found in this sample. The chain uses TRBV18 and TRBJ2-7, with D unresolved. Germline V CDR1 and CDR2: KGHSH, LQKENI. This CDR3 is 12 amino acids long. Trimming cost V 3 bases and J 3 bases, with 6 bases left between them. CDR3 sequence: CASSPSSYEQYF. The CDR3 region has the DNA TGTGCCAGCTCACCCTCTAGCTACGAGCAGTACTTC.

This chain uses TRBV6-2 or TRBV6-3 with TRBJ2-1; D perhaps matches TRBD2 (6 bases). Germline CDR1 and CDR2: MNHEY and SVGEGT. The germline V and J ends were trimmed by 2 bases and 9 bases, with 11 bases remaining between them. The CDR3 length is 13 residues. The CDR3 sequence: CASSYTEGSEQFF. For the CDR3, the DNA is TGTGCCAGCAGTTACACGGAGGGCAGTGAGCAGTTCTTC.